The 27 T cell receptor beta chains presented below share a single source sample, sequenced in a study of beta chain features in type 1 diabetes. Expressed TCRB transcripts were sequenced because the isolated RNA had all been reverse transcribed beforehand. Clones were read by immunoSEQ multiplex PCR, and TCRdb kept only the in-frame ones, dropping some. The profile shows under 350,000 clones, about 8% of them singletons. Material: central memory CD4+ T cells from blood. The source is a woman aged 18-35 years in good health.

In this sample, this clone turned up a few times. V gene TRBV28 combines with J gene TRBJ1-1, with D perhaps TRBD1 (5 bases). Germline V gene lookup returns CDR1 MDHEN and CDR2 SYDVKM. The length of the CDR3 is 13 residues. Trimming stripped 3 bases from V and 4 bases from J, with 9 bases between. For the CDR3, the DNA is TGTGCCAGCAGTTTTCGGGGGGGCACTGAAGCTTTCTTT. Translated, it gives CASSFRGGTEAFF.

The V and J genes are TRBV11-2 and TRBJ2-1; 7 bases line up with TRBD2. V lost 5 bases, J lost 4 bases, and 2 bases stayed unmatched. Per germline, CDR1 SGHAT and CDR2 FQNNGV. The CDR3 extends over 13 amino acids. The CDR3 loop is CASSREAYNEQFF. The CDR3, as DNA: TGTGCCAGCAGCCGGGAGGCATACAATGAGCAGTTCTTC.

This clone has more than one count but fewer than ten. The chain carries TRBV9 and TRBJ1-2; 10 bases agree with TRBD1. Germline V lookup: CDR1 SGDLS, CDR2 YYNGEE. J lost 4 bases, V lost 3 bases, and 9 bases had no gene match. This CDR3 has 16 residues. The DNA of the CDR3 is TGTGCCAGCAGCGCTACTTCCGGGACAGGGGCCTATGGCTACACCTTC. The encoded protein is CASSATSGTGAYGYTF.

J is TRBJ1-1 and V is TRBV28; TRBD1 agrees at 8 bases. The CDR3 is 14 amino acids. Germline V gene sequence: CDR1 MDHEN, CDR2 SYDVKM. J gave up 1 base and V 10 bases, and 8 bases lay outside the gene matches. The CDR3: CATSEQGGNTEAFF. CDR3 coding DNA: TGTGCCACCTCGGAACAGGGGGGGAACACTGAAGCTTTCTTT.

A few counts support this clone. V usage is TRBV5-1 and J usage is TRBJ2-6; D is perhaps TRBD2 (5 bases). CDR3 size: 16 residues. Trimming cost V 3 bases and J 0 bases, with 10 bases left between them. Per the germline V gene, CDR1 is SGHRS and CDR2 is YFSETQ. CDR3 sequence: CASSSRGSSGANVLTF. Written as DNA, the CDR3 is TGCGCCAGCAGCTCCCGGGGAAGCTCTGGGGCCAACGTCCTGACTTTC. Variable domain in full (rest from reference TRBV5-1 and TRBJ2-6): KAGVTQTPRYLIKTRGQQVTLSCSPISGHRSVSWYQQTPGQGLQFLFEYFSETQRNKGNFPGRFSGRQFSNSRSEMNVSTLELGDSALYLCASSSRGSSGANVLTFGAGSRLTVL.

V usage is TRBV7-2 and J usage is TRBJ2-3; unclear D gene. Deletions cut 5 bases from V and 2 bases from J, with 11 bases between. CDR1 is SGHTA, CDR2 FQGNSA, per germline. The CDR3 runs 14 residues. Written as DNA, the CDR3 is TGTGCCAGCAGCAGAAAAGTCCACACAGATACGCAGTATTTT. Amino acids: CASSRKVHTDTQYF.

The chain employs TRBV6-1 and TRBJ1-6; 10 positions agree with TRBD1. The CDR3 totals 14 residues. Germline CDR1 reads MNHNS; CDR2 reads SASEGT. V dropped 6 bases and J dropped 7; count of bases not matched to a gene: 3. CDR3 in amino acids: CASSQDRGNSPLHF. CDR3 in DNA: TGTGCCAGCAGCCAGGACAGGGGGAATTCACCCCTCCACTTT.

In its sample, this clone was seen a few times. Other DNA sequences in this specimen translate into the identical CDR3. CDR3 amino acids: CASSPLAGTYNEQFF. The CDR3 nucleotides read TGTGCCAGCTCACCTTTGGCAGGGACCTACAATGAGCAGTTCTTC. This chain joins TRBV18 and TRBJ2-1; a possible D gene is TRBD1 (5 bases). This CDR3 has 15 residues. Germline-derived CDR1 and CDR2 are KGHSH and LQKENI. The V and J ends lost 3 bases and 2 bases respectively, with 11 bases between them. The complete variable domain, with remaining parts taken from reference TRBV18 and TRBJ2-1, reads NAGVMQNPRHLVRRRGQEARLRCSPMKGHSHVYWYRQLPEEGLKFMVYLQKENIIDESGMPKERFSAEFPKEGPSILRIQQVVRGDSAAYFCASSPLAGTYNEQFFGPGTRLTVL.

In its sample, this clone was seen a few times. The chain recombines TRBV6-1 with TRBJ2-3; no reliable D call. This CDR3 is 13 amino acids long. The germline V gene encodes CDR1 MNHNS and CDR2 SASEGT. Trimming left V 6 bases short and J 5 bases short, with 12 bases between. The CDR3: CASSTTEQDTQYF. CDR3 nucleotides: TGTGCCAGCAGCACGACGGAGCAAGATACGCAGTATTTT.

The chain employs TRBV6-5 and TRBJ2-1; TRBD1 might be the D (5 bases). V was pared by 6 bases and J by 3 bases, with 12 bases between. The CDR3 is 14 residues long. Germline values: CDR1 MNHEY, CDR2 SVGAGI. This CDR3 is CASSRNGHYNEQFF. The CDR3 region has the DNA TGTGCCAGCAGCCGGAATGGACACTACAATGAGCAGTTCTTC.

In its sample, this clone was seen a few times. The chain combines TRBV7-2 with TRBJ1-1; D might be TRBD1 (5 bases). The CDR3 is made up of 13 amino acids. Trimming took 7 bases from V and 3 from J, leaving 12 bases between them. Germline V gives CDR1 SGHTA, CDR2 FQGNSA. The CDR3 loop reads CASNTGVHTEAFF. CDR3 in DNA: TGTGCCAGCAACACGGGGGTCCACACTGAAGCTTTCTTT.

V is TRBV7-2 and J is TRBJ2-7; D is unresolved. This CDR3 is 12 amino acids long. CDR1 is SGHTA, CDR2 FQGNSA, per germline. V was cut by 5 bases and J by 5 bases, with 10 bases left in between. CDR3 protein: CASSHPQNEQYF. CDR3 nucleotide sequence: TGTGCCAGCAGCCACCCCCAGAACGAGCAGTACTTC. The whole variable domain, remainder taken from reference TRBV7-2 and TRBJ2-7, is GAGVSQSPSNKVTEKGKDVELRCDPISGHTALYWYRQSLGQGLEFLIYFQGNSAPDKSGLPSDRFSAERTGGSVSTLTIQRTQQEDSAVYLCASSHPQNEQYFGPGTRLTVT.

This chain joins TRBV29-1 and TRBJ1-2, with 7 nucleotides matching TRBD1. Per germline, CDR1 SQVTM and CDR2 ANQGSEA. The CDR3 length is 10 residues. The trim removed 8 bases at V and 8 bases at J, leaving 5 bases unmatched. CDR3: CSTKTGGYTF. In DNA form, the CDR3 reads TGCAGCACAAAGACAGGGGGCTACACCTTC. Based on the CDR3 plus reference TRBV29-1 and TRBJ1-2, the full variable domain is SAVISQKPSRDICQRGTSLTIQCQVDSQVTMMFWYRQQPGQSLTLIATANQGSEATYESGFVIDKFPISRPNLTFSTLTVSNMSPEDSSIYLCSTKTGGYTFGSGTRLTVV.

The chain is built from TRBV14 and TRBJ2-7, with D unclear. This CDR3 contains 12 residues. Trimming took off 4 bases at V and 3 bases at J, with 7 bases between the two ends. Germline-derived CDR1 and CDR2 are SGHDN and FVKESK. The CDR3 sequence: CASSPDRYEQYF. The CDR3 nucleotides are TGTGCCAGCAGCCCGGACCGCTACGAGCAGTACTTC. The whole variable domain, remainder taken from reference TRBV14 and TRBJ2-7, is EAGVTQFPSHSVIEKGQTVTLRCDPISGHDNLYWYRRVMGKEIKFLLHFVKESKQDESGMPNNRFLAERTGGTYSTLKVQPAELEDSGVYFCASSPDRYEQYFGPGTRLTVT.

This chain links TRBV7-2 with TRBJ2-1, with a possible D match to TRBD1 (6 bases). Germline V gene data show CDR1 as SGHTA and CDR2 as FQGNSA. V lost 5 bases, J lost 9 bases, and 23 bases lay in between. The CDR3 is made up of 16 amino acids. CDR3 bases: TGTGCCAGCAGCCCTAGGGTAGCAGGGGCCAACTTTGAGCAGTTCTTC. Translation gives CASSPRVAGANFEQFF.

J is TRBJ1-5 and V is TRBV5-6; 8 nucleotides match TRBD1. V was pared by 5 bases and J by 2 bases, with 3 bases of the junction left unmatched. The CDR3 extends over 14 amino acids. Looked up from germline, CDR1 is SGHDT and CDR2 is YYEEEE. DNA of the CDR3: TGTGCCAGCAGTGGACAGGGCGGCAATCAGCCCCAGCATTTT. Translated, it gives CASSGQGGNQPQHF.

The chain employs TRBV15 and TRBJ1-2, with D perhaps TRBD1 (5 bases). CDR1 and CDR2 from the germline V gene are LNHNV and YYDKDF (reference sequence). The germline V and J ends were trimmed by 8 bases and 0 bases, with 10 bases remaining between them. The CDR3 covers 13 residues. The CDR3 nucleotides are TGTGCCACCCAAACAGGCGCTAACTATGGCTACACCTTC. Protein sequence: CATQTGANYGYTF.

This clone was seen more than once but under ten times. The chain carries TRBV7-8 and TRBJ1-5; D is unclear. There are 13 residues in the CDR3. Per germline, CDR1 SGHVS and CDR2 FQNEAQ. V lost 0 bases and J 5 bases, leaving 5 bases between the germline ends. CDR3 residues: CASSLALDQPQHF. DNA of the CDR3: TGTGCCAGCAGCTTAGCGCTCGATCAGCCCCAGCATTTT. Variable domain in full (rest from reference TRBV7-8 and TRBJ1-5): GAGVSQSPRYKVAKRGQDVALRCDPISGHVSLFWYQQALGQGPEFLTYFQNEAQLDKSGLPSDRFFAERPEGSVSTLKIQRTQQEDSAVYLCASSLALDQPQHFGDGTRLSIL.

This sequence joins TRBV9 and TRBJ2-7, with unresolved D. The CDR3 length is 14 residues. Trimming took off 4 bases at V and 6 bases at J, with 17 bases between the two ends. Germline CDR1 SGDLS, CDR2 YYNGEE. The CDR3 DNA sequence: TGTGCCAGCAGCCCATCTGTCGTCGGCTCCGAGCAGTACGTC. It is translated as CASSPSVVGSEQYV.

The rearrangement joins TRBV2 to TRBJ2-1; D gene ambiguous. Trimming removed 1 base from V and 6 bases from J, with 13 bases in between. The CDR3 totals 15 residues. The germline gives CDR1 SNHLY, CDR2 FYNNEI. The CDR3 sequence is CASSEVGFSVNEQFF. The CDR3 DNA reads TGTGCCAGCAGTGAAGTAGGGTTTTCGGTCAATGAGCAGTTCTTC.

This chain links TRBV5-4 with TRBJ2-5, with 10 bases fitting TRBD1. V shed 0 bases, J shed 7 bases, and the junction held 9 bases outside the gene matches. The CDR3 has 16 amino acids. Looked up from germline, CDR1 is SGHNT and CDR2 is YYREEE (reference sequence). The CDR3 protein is CASSLERTGGGGTQYF. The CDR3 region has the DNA TGTGCCAGCAGCTTGGAACGGACAGGGGGAGGAGGGACCCAGTACTTC.

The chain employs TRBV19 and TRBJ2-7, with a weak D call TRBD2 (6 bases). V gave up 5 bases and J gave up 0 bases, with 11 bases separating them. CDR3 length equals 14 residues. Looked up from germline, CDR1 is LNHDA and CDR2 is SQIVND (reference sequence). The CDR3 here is CASSRETGSYEQYF. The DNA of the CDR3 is TGTGCCAGTAGTCGGGAGACGGGCTCCTACGAGCAGTACTTC.

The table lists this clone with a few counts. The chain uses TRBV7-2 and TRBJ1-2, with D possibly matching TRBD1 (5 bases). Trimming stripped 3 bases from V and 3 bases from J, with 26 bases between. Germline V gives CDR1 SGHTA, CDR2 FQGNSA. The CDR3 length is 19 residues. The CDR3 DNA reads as TGTGCCAGCAGCTTCACATCCACTTCGGGGCATAGGGGTGACTATGGCTACACCTTC. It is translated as CASSFTSTSGHRGDYGYTF.

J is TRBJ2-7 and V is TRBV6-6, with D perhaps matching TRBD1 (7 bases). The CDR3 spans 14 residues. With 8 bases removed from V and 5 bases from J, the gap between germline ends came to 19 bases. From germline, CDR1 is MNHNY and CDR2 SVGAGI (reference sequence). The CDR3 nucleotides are TGTGCCAGCGGGATTTTGGCAGGGGGGAACGAGCAGTACTTC. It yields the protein CASGILAGGNEQYF.

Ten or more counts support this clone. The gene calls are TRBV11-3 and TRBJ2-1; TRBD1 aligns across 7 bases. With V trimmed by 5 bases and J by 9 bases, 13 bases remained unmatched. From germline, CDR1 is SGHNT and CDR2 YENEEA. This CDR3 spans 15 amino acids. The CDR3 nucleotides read TGTGCCAGCAGCCCATCGACAGGGAAGAGGGGTGAGCAGTTCTTC. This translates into CASSPSTGKRGEQFF. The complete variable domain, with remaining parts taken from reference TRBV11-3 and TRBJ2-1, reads EAGVVQSPRYKIIEKKQPVAFWCNPISGHNTLYWYLQNLGQGPELLIRYENEEAVDDSQLPKDRFSAERLKGVDSTLKIQPAELGDSAVYLCASSPSTGKRGEQFFGPGTRLTVL.

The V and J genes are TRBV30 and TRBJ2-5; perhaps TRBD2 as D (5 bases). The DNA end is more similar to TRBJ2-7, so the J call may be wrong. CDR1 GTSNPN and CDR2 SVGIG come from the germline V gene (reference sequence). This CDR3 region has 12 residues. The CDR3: CAWGDYAYEQYF. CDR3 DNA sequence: TGTGCCTGGGGAGACTATGCCTACGAGCAGTACTTC.

The CDR3 protein is CASSFPSEETQYF. CDR3 bases: TGTGCCAGCAGTTTTCCTAGTGAAGAGACCCAGTACTTC. This rearrangement joins TRBV6-5 to TRBJ2-5; D remains ambiguous. This CDR3 contains 13 residues. V was cut by 4 bases and J by 3 bases, with 9 bases left in between. Germline CDR1 is MNHEY and CDR2 is SVGAGI.